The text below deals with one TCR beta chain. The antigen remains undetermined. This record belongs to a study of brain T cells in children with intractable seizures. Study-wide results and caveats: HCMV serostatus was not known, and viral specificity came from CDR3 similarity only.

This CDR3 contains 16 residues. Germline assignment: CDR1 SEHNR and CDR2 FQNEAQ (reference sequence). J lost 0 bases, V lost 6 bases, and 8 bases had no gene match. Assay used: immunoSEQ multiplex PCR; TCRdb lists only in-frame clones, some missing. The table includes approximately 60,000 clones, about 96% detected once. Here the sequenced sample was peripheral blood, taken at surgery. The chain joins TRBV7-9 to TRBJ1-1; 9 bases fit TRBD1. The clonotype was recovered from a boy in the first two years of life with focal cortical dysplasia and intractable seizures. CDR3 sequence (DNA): TGTGCCAGCAGTTATACAGGGGGCGGATTGAACACTGAAGCTTTCTTT. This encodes CASSYTGGGLNTEAFF.